This T cell receptor (beta chain) was obtained from a study of blood T cell repertoires in COVID-19. Across the whole study: Samples taken during acute and convalescent COVID-19 were collected in the United States, Italy and Spain. T cells, B-cell-depleted T cells, or PBMCs supplied cDNA or gDNA.

This CDR3 is 16 amino acids long. Trimming removed 1 base from V and 6 bases from J; junction bases left unmatched: 6. Germline V gives CDR1 SGHVS, CDR2 FQNEAQ. Original methodology: Estimated nucleated cell counts came from reference gene primer amplification. Sequenced by immunoSEQ multiplex PCR; TCRdb stores in-frame clones only, minus some. That table furnishes V, J and clone size, whereas the DNA furnished D and trimming. The sample has roughly 88,000 clones; around 67% are singletons. What was sequenced was peripheral blood. This clonotype was obtained from a woman aged 60-75 years in a cohort sampled during active or convalescent COVID-19. This chain links TRBV7-8 with TRBJ2-2, with 9 bases that match TRBD2. The CDR3 loop is CASSLGGGAEAGELFF. The CDR3 coding sequence is TGTGCCAGCAGCTTAGGCGGGGGGGCGGAGGCCGGGGAGCTGTTTTTT.